This T cell receptor (beta chain) was sequenced during a study of human T cells and chemical hapten exposure. The CDR3 covers 15 residues. Germline trimming cut 5 bases from V and 4 bases from J; bases unmatched to any gene: 8. This clonotype was seen many times. Its antigen is currently unknown. Study outcomes and limitations: Expanded TCRs clustered into significantly more large CDR3 similarity groups than controls, the analysis revealed. Alopecia affecting every donor means their immune response may not match healthy people's. DPC sensitization did not alter TCRs above 1 in 1000 frequency.

Time point here: patch test 1, 2 weeks after DPC sensitization. The sample's treatment: therapeutic diphenylcyclopropenone sensitization with weekly scalp DPC. Blood sampling occurred before each patch-test application. TCRdb reprocessed the RACE reads via MiXCR and lists one record per CDR3 protein. The repertoire holds 90,000 to 120,000 distinct CDR3 sequences, with about 10% as singletons. The source was whole blood, collected in connection with sensitization to the hapten diphenylcyclopropenone (DPC). The chain joins TRBV12-3 or TRBV12-4 to TRBJ2-3; 8 bases agree with TRBD1. The sequence came from a woman in her thirties or forties with alopecia areata. Some clones in this sample may be carry-over from other donors' samples. The CDR3, as DNA: TGTGCCAGCAGTACTCAGGGGGCGAGCGCAGATACGCAGTATTTT. It specifies CASSTQGASADTQYF.